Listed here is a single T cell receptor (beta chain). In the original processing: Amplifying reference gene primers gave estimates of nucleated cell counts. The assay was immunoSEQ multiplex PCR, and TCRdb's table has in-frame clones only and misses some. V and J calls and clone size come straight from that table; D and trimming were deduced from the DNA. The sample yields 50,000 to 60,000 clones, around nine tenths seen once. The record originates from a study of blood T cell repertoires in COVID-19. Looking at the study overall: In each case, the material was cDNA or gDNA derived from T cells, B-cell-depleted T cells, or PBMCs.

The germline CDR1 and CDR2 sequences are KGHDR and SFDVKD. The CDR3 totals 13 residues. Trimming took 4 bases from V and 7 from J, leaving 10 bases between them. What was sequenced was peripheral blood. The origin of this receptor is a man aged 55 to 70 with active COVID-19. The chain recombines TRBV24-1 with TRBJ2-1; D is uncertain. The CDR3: CATSDQRDNEQFF. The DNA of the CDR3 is TGTGCCACCAGTGACCAACGAGATAATGAGCAGTTCTTC.